These 8 T cell receptor beta chains originate from one sample sequenced in a study of T cell responses to AZD1222 COVID-19 vaccine. The protocol was immunoSEQ multiplex PCR, while the TCRdb copy is restricted to in-frame clones and leaves out a portion. The data contain roughly 160,000 clones, roughly 92% of them seen just once; the ten biggest clones take up roughly 1.5%. The sequenced sample was peripheral blood, obtained on day 0 of AZD1222 vaccination. The receptors were sampled from an adult in good health.

V usage is TRBV2 and J usage is TRBJ2-7; tentative D call: TRBD1 (5 bases). Looked up from germline, CDR1 is SNHLY and CDR2 is FYNNEI. The V end was cut by 7 bases, the J end by 0 bases, with 10 bases between. The CDR3 is 13 residues long. The CDR3 DNA follows: TGTGCCAGCATGGGGCGGACCTCCTACGAGCAGTACTTC. Translating it yields CASMGRTSYEQYF.

J is TRBJ1-1 and V is TRBV3-1 (or the pseudogene TRBV3-2); TRBD1 is a possible D gene (5 bases). V lost 0 bases, J lost 1 base, and 12 bases lay in between. The CDR3 contains 16 residues. The germline V gene encodes CDR1 LGHDT and CDR2 YNNKEL (reference sequence). The CDR3 DNA follows: TGTGCCAGCAGCCAAGATGGGGCAGGGCGGAACACTGAAGCTTTCTTT. This sequence encodes CASSQDGAGRNTEAFF.

Only one count was recorded for this clone. V usage is TRBV9 and J usage is TRBJ2-2; possible D gene TRBD2, 6 bases. This CDR3 has 15 residues. CDR1 is SGDLS, CDR2 YYNGEE, per germline. Trimming pared 0 bases from V and 5 bases from J, leaving 11 bases between. CDR3 amino acids: CASSVGGTGTGELFF. The CDR3 coding sequence is TGTGCCAGCAGCGTAGGGGGGACTGGGACCGGGGAGCTGTTTTTT.

CDR3 loop: CASSLTGAHEQYF. Here the CDR3 DNA reads TGTGCCAGCAGCTTAACGGGGGCCCACGAGCAGTACTTC. This rearrangement joins TRBV7-2 to TRBJ2-7; D is tentatively TRBD1 or TRBD2 (6 bases each). V dropped 2 bases and J dropped 5 bases, with 10 bases sitting between them. The CDR3 is 13 residues long. The germline V gene encodes CDR1 SGHTA and CDR2 FQGNSA.

This chain uses TRBV2 with TRBJ2-7; no clear D gene. This CDR3 region has 13 residues. Trimming removed 3 bases at V and 7 bases at J, with 13 bases between. Germline lookup yields CDR1 SNHLY and CDR2 FYNNEI. CDR3 nucleotide sequence: TGTGCCAGCAGTGAGCTTGGAGTGGGGGAGCAGTACTTC. As protein: CASSELGVGEQYF.

The V gene is TRBV30, the J gene TRBJ1-5; D uncertain. The CDR3 has 14 amino acids. Germline V gene sequence: CDR1 GTSNPN, CDR2 SVGIG (reference sequence). V dropped 0 bases and J dropped 1 base, with 7 bases sitting between them. As DNA, the CDR3 is TGTGCCTGGAGTGTCGACAACAGCAATCAGCCCCAGCATTTT. Translation gives CAWSVDNSNQPQHF.

The V gene is TRBV4-2, the J gene TRBJ2-1; no definite D call. Germline CDR1 reads LGHNA; CDR2 reads YNFKEQ. CDR3 length: 16 residues. The V and J ends lost 1 base and 7 bases respectively, with 17 bases between them. The CDR3 DNA is TGTGCCAGCAGCCAAGCGACCGGTTTCGTTTCGAATGAGCAGTTCTTC. It yields the protein CASSQATGFVSNEQFF.

This chain joins TRBV7-2 and TRBJ2-5; D is undetermined. Trimming removed 1 base at V and 1 base at J, with 10 bases between. The CDR3 length is 15 residues. Germline assignment: CDR1 SGHTA and CDR2 FQGNSA. The chain's CDR3 is CASSLVSDPQETQYF. CDR3 coding DNA: TGTGCCAGCAGCTTAGTGAGCGACCCCCAAGAGACCCAGTACTTC.